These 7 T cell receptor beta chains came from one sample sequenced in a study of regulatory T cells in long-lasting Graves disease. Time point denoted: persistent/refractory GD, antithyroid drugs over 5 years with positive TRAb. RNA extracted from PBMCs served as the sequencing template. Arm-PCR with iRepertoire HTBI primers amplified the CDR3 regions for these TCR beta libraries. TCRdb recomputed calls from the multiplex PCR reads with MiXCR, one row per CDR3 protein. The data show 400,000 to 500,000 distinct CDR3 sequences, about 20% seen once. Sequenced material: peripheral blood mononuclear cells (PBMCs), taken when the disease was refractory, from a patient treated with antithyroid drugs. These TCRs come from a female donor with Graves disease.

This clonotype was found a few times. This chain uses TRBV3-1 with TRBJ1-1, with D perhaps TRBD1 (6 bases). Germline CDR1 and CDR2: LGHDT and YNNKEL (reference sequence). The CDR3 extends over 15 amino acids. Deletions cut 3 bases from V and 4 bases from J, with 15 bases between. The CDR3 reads CASSQPGARSTEAFF. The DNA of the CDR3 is TGTGCCAGCAGCCAGCCGGGGGCGCGGAGCACTGAAGCTTTCTTT.

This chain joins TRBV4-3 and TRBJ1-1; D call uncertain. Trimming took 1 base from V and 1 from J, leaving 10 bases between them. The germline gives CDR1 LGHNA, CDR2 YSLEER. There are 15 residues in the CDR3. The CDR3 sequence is CASSQVRLSNTEAFF. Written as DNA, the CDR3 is TGCGCCAGCAGCCAAGTCAGGCTCTCGAACACTGAAGCTTTCTTT.

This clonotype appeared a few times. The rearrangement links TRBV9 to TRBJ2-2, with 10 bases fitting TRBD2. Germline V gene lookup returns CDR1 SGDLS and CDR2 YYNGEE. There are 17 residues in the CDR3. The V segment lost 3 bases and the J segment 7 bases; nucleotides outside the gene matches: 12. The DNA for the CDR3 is TGTGCCAGCAGCGACCATAGCGGGAGGTATTTCCACGGGGAGCTGTTTTTT. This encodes CASSDHSGRYFHGELFF. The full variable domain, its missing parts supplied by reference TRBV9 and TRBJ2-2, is DSGVTQTPKHLITATGQRVTLRCSPRSGDLSVYWYQQSLDQGLQFLIQYYNGEERAKGNILERFSAQQFPDLHSELNLSSLELGDSALYFCASSDHSGRYFHGELFFGEGSRLTVL.

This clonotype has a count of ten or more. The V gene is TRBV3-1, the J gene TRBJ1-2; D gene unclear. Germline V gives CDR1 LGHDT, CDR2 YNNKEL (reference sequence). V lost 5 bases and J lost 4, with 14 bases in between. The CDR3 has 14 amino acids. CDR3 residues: CASSMQPLPYGYTF. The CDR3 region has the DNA TGTGCCAGCAGCATGCAACCCCTCCCCTATGGCTACACCTTC.

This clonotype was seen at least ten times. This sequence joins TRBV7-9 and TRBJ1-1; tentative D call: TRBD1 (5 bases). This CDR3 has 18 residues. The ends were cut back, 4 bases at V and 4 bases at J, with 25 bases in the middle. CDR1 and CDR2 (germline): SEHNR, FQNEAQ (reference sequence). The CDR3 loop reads CASSSFGDLDPRGTEAFF. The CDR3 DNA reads TGTGCCAGCAGCTCCTTTGGGGACTTGGACCCCCGGGGCACTGAAGCTTTCTTT.

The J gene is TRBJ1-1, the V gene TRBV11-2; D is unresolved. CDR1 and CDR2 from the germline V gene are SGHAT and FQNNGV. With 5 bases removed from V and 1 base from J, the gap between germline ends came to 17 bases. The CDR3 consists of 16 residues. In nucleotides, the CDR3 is TGTGCCAGCAGCCAAGAACACAGCGCTAGGAACACTGAAGCTTTCTTT. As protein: CASSQEHSARNTEAFF.

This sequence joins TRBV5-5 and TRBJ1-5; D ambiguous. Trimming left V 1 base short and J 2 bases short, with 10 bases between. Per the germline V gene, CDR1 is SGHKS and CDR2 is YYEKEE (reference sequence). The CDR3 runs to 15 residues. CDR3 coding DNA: TGTGCCAGCAGCTTGACGAGTTTTGGCAATCAGCCCCAGCATTTT. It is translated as CASSLTSFGNQPQHF.